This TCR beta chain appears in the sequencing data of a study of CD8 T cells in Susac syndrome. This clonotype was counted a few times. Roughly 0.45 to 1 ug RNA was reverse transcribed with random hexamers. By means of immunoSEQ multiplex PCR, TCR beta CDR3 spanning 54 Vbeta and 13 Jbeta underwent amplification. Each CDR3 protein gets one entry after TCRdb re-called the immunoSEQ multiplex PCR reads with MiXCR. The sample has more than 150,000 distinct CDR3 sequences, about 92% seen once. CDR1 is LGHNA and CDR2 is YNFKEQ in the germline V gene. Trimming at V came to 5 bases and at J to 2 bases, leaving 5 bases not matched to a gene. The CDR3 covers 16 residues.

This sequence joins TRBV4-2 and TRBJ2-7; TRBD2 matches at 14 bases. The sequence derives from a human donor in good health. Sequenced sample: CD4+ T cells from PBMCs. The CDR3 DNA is TGTGCCAGCAGCGAAGCGGGACTAGCGGGAGCCTACGAGCAGTACTTC. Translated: CASSEAGLAGAYEQYF.